The 17 T cell receptor beta chains below come from one sample, sequenced in a study of T cells in localized non-small cell lung cancer. The assay was immunoSEQ multiplex PCR, and TCRdb's table has in-frame clones only and misses some. The sample yields under 100,000 clones, more than 70% seen once. The material was peripheral blood, obtained before any cancer treatment. These receptors originate from a woman aged 35-75 years with stage I squamous cell lung carcinoma.

V is TRBV7-3 and J is TRBJ2-7; the match to TRBD2 covers 9 bases. Germline CDR1 and CDR2: SGHTA and FQGTGA. The V segment lost 2 bases and the J segment 4 bases; nucleotides outside the gene matches: 6. CDR3 length: 15 residues. CDR3 DNA: TGTGCCAGCAGCTTAGGGGCTAGCGGGGTGTACGAGCAGTACTTC. Amino acid sequence: CASSLGASGVYEQYF. The entire variable domain, with the rest obtained from reference TRBV7-3 and TRBJ2-7, is as follows: GAGVSQTPSNKVTEKGKYVELRCDPISGHTALYWYRQSLGQGPEFLIYFQGTGAADDSGLPNDRFFAVRPEGSVSTLKIQRTERGDSAVYLCASSLGASGVYEQYFGPGTRLTVT.

The CDR3 DNA follows: TGTGCCAGTAGTATAGGTCACAGGGACAATCAGCCCCAGCATTTT. Translated, it gives CASSIGHRDNQPQHF. The chain combines TRBV19 with TRBJ1-5; D may be TRBD1 (6 bases). Trimming pared 1 base from V and 3 bases from J, leaving 10 bases between. This CDR3 contains 15 residues. Germline V gives CDR1 LNHDA, CDR2 SQIVND (reference sequence).

This clone appeared a single time. The CDR3 here is CASSRDRGLDGYTF. CDR3 DNA sequence: TGTGCCAGCAGCCGGGACAGGGGCCTTGATGGCTACACCTTC. The V gene is TRBV5-4, the J gene TRBJ1-2; TRBD1 aligns across 10 bases. Trimming at V came to 4 bases and at J to 6 bases, leaving 6 bases not matched to a gene. Germline V CDR1 and CDR2: SGHNT, YYREEE (reference sequence). The CDR3 has 14 residues.

In its sample, this clone was seen a few times. The chain is built from TRBV19 and TRBJ2-1; D possibly corresponds to TRBD1 (6 bases). V shed 6 bases and J shed 2 bases, with 14 bases lying between them. This CDR3 comprises 15 residues. CDR1 LNHDA and CDR2 SQIVND come from the germline V gene (reference sequence). Here the CDR3 reads CASSPTGWTYNEQFF. CDR3 DNA sequence: TGTGCCAGTAGCCCTACAGGGTGGACCTACAATGAGCAGTTCTTC.

The chain has TRBV5-6 and TRBJ1-1; D remains ambiguous. CDR1 is SGHDT, CDR2 YYEEEE, per germline. V was trimmed by 0 bases and J by 6 bases, leaving 3 bases between them. This CDR3 region has 11 residues. CDR3 nucleotides: TGTGCCAGCAGCTTGGGGGCTGAAGCTTTCTTT. Translating gives CASSLGAEAFF.

This chain uses TRBV6-5 with TRBJ1-4; 8 bases fit TRBD1. CDR1 and CDR2 (germline): MNHEY, SVGAGI. The CDR3 contains 14 residues. V was clipped by 6 bases and J by 6 bases; unmatched bases: 6. The DNA for the CDR3 is TGTGCCAGCAGGGCAGGGGGCTCGGATGAAAAACTGTTTTTT. Translation gives CASRAGGSDEKLFF.

This clone was detected a few times. The V and J genes are TRBV5-1 and TRBJ1-6; tentative D call: TRBD1 (6 bases). This CDR3 has 15 amino acids. Germline lookup yields CDR1 SGHRS and CDR2 YFSETQ. The ends were cut back, 4 bases at V and 9 bases at J, with 17 bases in the middle. Written as DNA, the CDR3 is TGCGCCAGCAGCCCCCGTGGGGGCCAGGGTTCACCCCTCCACTTT. Its protein is CASSPRGGQGSPLHF.

This rearrangement joins TRBV7-6 to TRBJ2-3, with 7 bases aligning to TRBD2. The V and J ends lost 4 bases and 3 bases, in that order; junction bases with no gene match: 10. The CDR3 has 16 residues. CDR1 and CDR2 (germline): SGHVS, FNYEAQ. CDR3 loop: CASSSRLGGGTDTQYF. The CDR3 DNA reads as TGTGCCAGCAGCTCTAGGTTGGGGGGGGGAACAGATACGCAGTATTTT.

The chain links TRBV18 to TRBJ1-1, with TRBD1 matching over 9 bases. CDR1 and CDR2 from the germline V gene are KGHSH and LQKENI. The junction had 3 bases not matched to a gene; V was cut back by 5 bases and J by 8 bases. The CDR3 runs 12 residues. The CDR3 is CASSRQGVEAFF. DNA of the CDR3: TGTGCCAGCTCAAGACAGGGGGTCGAAGCTTTCTTT.

The genes are TRBV18 and TRBJ1-4, with D unclear. The germline V gene encodes CDR1 KGHSH and CDR2 LQKENI. The V end was cut by 4 bases, the J end by 3 bases, with 6 bases between. The CDR3 length is 13 residues. Here the CDR3 DNA reads TGTGCCAGCTCACTTCACGCTAATGAAAAACTGTTTTTT. Protein sequence: CASSLHANEKLFF.

The V gene is TRBV19, the J gene TRBJ1-3; D unresolved. The CDR3 length is 13 residues. CDR1 and CDR2 (germline): LNHDA, SQIVND (reference sequence). With 6 bases removed from V and 2 bases from J, the gap between germline ends came to 8 bases. CDR3 sequence: CASRPDTGNTIYF. In DNA form, the CDR3 reads TGTGCCAGTAGGCCAGACACTGGAAACACCATATATTTT.

The chain joins TRBV29-1 to TRBJ1-5; TRBD1 is a possible D gene (5 bases). Germline CDR1 and CDR2: SQVTM and ANQGSEA. This CDR3 comprises 13 residues. Trimming pared 4 bases from V and 4 bases from J, leaving 11 bases between. This CDR3 is CSVAGGDNQPQHF. CDR3 sequence (DNA): TGCAGCGTTGCGGGGGGGGATAATCAGCCCCAGCATTTT.

The rearrangement links TRBV2 to TRBJ1-4, with unresolved D. CDR3 length: 14 amino acids. Germline CDR1 and CDR2: SNHLY and FYNNEI. The V end was cut by 3 bases, the J end by 8 bases, with 13 bases between. The CDR3, as DNA: TGTGCCAGCAGTGATTTGGGTTCGGGGGAAAAACTGTTTTTT. Residues: CASSDLGSGEKLFF.

This chain uses TRBV2 with TRBJ1-2, with a tentative D call TRBD1 (6 bases). Germline V gene sequence: CDR1 SNHLY, CDR2 FYNNEI. The CDR3 covers 13 residues. V lost 11 bases and J 6 bases, leaving 19 bases between the germline ends. The CDR3 DNA is TGTGCCGGGTCGGTCGGACAGCTTAATGGCTACACCTTC. Translating gives CAGSVGQLNGYTF.

The genes are TRBV29-1 and TRBJ1-2; 7 nucleotides line up with TRBD1. The CDR3 loop spans 14 amino acids. The V and J ends lost 0 bases and 8 bases, in that order; junction bases with no gene match: 9. CDR1 and CDR2 from the germline V gene are SQVTM and ANQGSEA. The CDR3 sequence: CSVEDNQGVPGYTF. CDR3 DNA: TGCAGCGTTGAAGATAACCAGGGGGTACCCGGCTACACCTTC.

The rearrangement joins TRBV18 to TRBJ2-5, with D unclear. Germline V lookup: CDR1 KGHSH, CDR2 LQKENI. This CDR3 spans 15 amino acids. V lost 1 base and J 0 bases, leaving 9 bases between the germline ends. CDR3: CASSPLLENQETQYF. CDR3 DNA: TGTGCCAGCTCACCACTTCTGGAGAACCAAGAGACCCAGTACTTC.

V usage is TRBV5-1 and J usage is TRBJ1-5; TRBD1 matches at 9 bases. Germline V gene sequence: CDR1 SGHRS, CDR2 YFSETQ. Germline trimming cut 3 bases from V and 5 bases from J; bases unmatched to any gene: 0. This CDR3 is built from 13 residues. This chain's CDR3 is CASSWTGDQPQHF. CDR3 nucleotides: TGCGCCAGCAGCTGGACAGGGGATCAGCCCCAGCATTTT.